This T cell receptor (beta chain) was found in a study of blood T cell repertoires in COVID-19. Study details: From the United States, Italy and Spain came samples of acute and convalescent COVID-19. The analysed material was cDNA or gDNA that came from T cells, B-cell-depleted T cells, or PBMCs.

From germline, CDR1 is SGHAT and CDR2 FQNNGV. Trimming took off 2 bases at V and 5 bases at J, with 15 bases between the two ends. The CDR3 sequence is 15 residues long. In the authors' methods: Amplification of reference gene primers was used by the study to estimate nucleated cell counts. Using immunoSEQ multiplex PCR, the repertoire was profiled, and TCRdb retains in-frame clones only, with some absent. D and trimming come from the DNA, and the V and J calls and clone size come from that table. The table has about 69,000 clones, around 77% seen once. This receptor was identified in a man aged 55 to 70 with acute or convalescent COVID-19. Sequenced material: peripheral blood. This rearrangement joins TRBV11-2 to TRBJ1-2; D is uncertain. The CDR3 DNA follows: TGTGCCAGCAGCTTAAACAGCCGGCTTAATTATGGCTACACCTTC. Translation: CASSLNSRLNYGYTF.